This T cell receptor (beta chain) emerged from a study of T cell responses to AZD1222 COVID-19 vaccine. Details on this clone: Its antigen is undetermined.

Germline V gives CDR1 LNHDA, CDR2 SQIVND (reference sequence). This CDR3 contains 14 residues. V was shortened by 4 bases and J by 2 bases, with 12 bases between the two germline ends. Study-wide results and limits: Following two doses of AZD1222, Spike-specific TCR breadth and depth rose.

Clones were sequenced by immunoSEQ multiplex PCR, and TCRdb holds only the in-frame ones, with some missing. This table has 120,000 or so clones, roughly 92% appearing once. This TCR was sampled from an adult who received the AZD1222 COVID-19 vaccine. Sequencing used peripheral blood, obtained 28 days after the second AZD1222 dose. The gene calls are TRBV19 and TRBJ2-7, with a tentative D call TRBD1 (5 bases). CDR3 residues: CASSRGSETYEQYF. CDR3 nucleotide sequence: TGTGCCAGTAGTAGGGGCAGCGAGACCTACGAGCAGTACTTC. The full variable domain, rest sourced from reference TRBV19 and TRBJ2-7, is DGGITQSPKYLFRKEGQNVTLSCEQNLNHDAMYWYRQDPGQGLRLIYYSQIVNDFQKGDIAEGYSVSREKKESFPLTVTSAQKNPTAFYLCASSRGSETYEQYFGPGTRLTVT.